This T cell receptor (beta chain) was recovered during a study of Graves' ophthalmopathy and Graves' hyperthyroidism (dated by TCRdb to 2016 to 2018). Background on the whole study: A patient counted as having stable hyperthyroidism if there was no progression to ophthalmopathy within 18 months of follow-up. For independent validation, a separate cohort was made up of approximately 19 hyperthyroidism patients plus 17 patients who later progressed from hyperthyroidism to ophthalmopathy. To explore V-J signatures that distinguish ophthalmopathy from hyperthyroidism, a discovery set of under 110 patients was enrolled, made up of 40 to 45 with ophthalmopathy and around 60 with stable hyperthyroidism. Once sampling was done, hyperthyroidism patients were given methimazole at a starting dose of 30 mg daily, while ophthalmopathy patients were given high-dose intravenous methylprednisolone. In total, 135 blood samples were TCR-sequenced: under 45 ophthalmopathy, approximately 75 hyperthyroidism and some 17 hyperthyroidism-to-ophthalmopathy patients. T-cell repertoires of thyroid tissue and blood were compared in over 5 hyperthyroidism patients. To tell Graves' ophthalmopathy apart from Graves' hyperthyroidism, and to predict which patients would progress to ophthalmopathy, the study relied on TCR beta repertoire signatures.

For repertoire sequencing, TCR beta CDR3 regions were amplified from RNA transcripts. The first round of RT-PCR was done with HTBI primers and the Qiagen OneStep RT-PCR kit, and was followed by a second round of multiplex PCR, then size selection and purification. The libraries underwent paired-end sequencing with 100 bp reads on an Illumina HiSeq2000. The study's processing was this. SOAPnuke was used for read processing, and reads with adapters, uncalled bases, a mean Phred below 15, or no exact constant-primer or identifier match were discarded. High-quality paired reads were merged with COPE v1.2.5. Clonotypes were defined as unique nucleotide sequences and were aligned to IMGT TRB V, D and J references using MiTCR v1.1. The analysis was limited to V-J combinations with a frequency above 0.0001, which together covered 99% to 99.2% of the repertoires. For each V-J combination, a TCR clonal expansion and chaos score was defined as the ratio of F50 clonal expansion to chaos observed in the TCRdist matrix. Welch's t-statistics and random forest were used to reduce features to about 14 V-J combinations, which were fed into a naive Bayes classifier. Thyroid-blood repertoire similarity was quantified with the Morisita-Horn index. TCRdb reprocessed the public reads (quality trimming at Q25 with fastp, clone calling with MiXCR) and kept in-frame beta chains. Duplicate CDR3 protein sequences are folded into a single record with the most common DNA and genes. The V and J calls were not made by the authors but by TCRdb's processing. Present in this sample are more than 1,000,000 distinct CDR3 sequences, about 35% of which were seen just once. Around 10% of the sample goes to the ten largest clones.

The study at large found these results: No statistical method was used to predetermine the sample size, and group allocation was not hidden from the investigators. In validation, the model predicted ophthalmopathy progression with 55% to 71% sensitivity and roughly 72% specificity; 12 predicted patients were CT-confirmed with GO in a median of approximately six months. Most expanded thyroid clonotypes with frequency above 0.001 were also detected in blood, suggesting blood repertoires may reflect the thyroid immune response. In cross-validation, the 13-signature model distinguished ophthalmopathy from stable hyperthyroidism with about 87% sensitivity and around 81% specificity, and in the test set the corresponding values were roughly 80% and 76%.

Hyperthyroidism patients were newly diagnosed, with disease duration under 2 months, and aged 18 to 65 years. Patients with other autoimmune diseases, uncontrolled infections, pregnancy or lactation were excluded from the study. Clinical symptoms, serum thyroxine, TRAb, thyroid ultrasound and orbital computed tomography were used for diagnosis. Trizol reagent was used to extract the total RNA, and its quality was then checked on an Agilent 2100 Bioanalyzer. There are many counts of this clonotype. Its target antigen remains unknown. No much larger clone exists at a distance of one base, and base qualities are not known. This sequence was found in an adult man with Graves' hyperthyroidism. The sequencing sample was made of peripheral blood or thyroid tissue (not recorded which).

The encoded CDR3 is CSARGGTGGMREQYF. DNA sequence: TGCAGTGCTAGAGGAGGGACAGGGGGAATGAGGGAGCAGTACTTC. This sequence uses TRBV20-1 and TRBJ2-7, and TRBD1 matches 11 of the central bases. As encoded in the germline V gene (reference sequence), CDR1 is DFQATT while CDR2 is SNEGSKA. Counted from cysteine to phenylalanine, this CDR3 has 15 amino acids. Only the CDR3 DNA stays, 45 bases, in frame from base 1. Clipping removes 1 base from V and 7 bases from J, with 9 as the unmatched junction base count.